This TCR beta chain was recovered during a study of breast tumors, draining lymph nodes, adjacent tissues. Findings of the study overall: Luminal-like breast cancer showed significantly greater tumor-nontumor repertoire similarity than basal-like breast cancer did. Findings are consistent with lymph node origin and intratumoral expansion of most tumor T cells. That most tumor T cells come from lymph nodes remained unproven.

This clonotype was seen at least ten times. The antigen remains unidentified. TCRdb recomputed calls from the multiplex PCR reads with MiXCR, one row per CDR3 protein. The sample yields 150,000 to 200,000 distinct CDR3 sequences, roughly 30% seen once. Samples came from axillary lymph nodes draining the breast cancer. V lost 5 bases, J lost 6 bases, and 22 bases lay in between. Germline CDR1 and CDR2: SGHVS and FNYEAQ. The CDR3 runs 16 residues. The chain carries TRBV7-6 and TRBJ1-2, with D possibly being TRBD1 (6 bases). The clonotype comes from a female donor with breast cancer. Some clones in this sample may be carry-over from other donors' samples. Sequencing was performed on axillary lymph node tissue. The CDR3 sequence is CASSPHTGQPLHGYTF. The CDR3 coding sequence is TGTGCCAGCAGCCCCCACACCGGACAGCCCCTGCATGGCTACACCTTC.